These 2 T cell receptor beta chains originate from one sample sequenced in a study of T cell responses to AZD1222 COVID-19 vaccine. Data came from immunoSEQ multiplex PCR; TCRdb stores just in-frame clones and leaves some out. The sample has roughly 160,000 clones; more than 75% are singletons. Source: peripheral blood, taken 28 days after the second AZD1222 dose. All receptors come from an adult who received the AZD1222 COVID-19 vaccine.

The CDR3 protein is CASSSFNYDYNEQFF. CDR3 coding DNA: TGTGCCAGCAGTTCTTTCAATTACGATTACAATGAGCAGTTCTTC. The chain links TRBV6-5 to TRBJ2-1; D unresolved. Germline CDR1 is MNHEY and CDR2 is SVGAGI. The CDR3 covers 15 residues. V was pared by 4 bases and J by 4 bases, with 14 bases between.

The chain links TRBV28 to TRBJ1-3; D is undetermined. CDR1 is MDHEN and CDR2 is SYDVKM in the germline V gene. V shed 2 bases and J shed 2 bases, with 4 bases lying between them. The CDR3 has 13 residues. The CDR3 DNA reads TGTGCCAGCAGTTTAACAGCTGGAAACACCATATATTTT. Amino acid sequence: CASSLTAGNTIYF.